Each of the 15 T cell receptor beta chains below was sequenced from the same sample in a study of T cell changes during pregnancy in multiple sclerosis. Produced via immunoSEQ multiplex PCR; TCRdb's table is partial and in-frame only. The sample has approximately 53,000 clones, 90% seen once. The sequences come from peripheral blood, collected after pregnancy. These receptors were taken from a female donor in good health, enrolled as a control in a pregnancy study.

This clone was found once. V and J are TRBV30 and TRBJ2-1, with 8 bases identical to TRBD2. The CDR3 is made up of 16 amino acids. The germline gives CDR1 GTSNPN, CDR2 SVGIG (reference sequence). Losses at the gene ends were 2 bases for V and 6 bases for J; bases not matched to a gene: 12. The CDR3 reads CAWSRVAGLNGNEQFF. CDR3 DNA sequence: TGTGCCTGGAGTCGGGTAGCGGGGCTTAATGGCAATGAGCAGTTCTTC.

V and J are TRBV5-1 and TRBJ2-7, with 7 positions matching TRBD2. The CDR3 extends over 14 amino acids. V was clipped by 5 bases and J by 5 bases; unmatched bases: 10. Germline loops: CDR1 SGHRS, CDR2 YFSETQ. This chain's CDR3 is CASRALRGGDEQYF. As DNA, the CDR3 is TGCGCCAGCAGGGCCTTGCGGGGAGGGGACGAGCAGTACTTC.

The CDR3 coding sequence is TGCGCCAGCAGCACCCCCGCCGGGACAGCAACTGAAGCTTTCTTT. It translates to CASSTPAGTATEAFF. The chain links TRBV5-1 to TRBJ1-1, with TRBD1 identical over 7 bases. This CDR3 is built from 15 residues. Trimming removed 4 bases from V and 5 bases from J; junction bases left unmatched: 11. Germline lookup yields CDR1 SGHRS and CDR2 YFSETQ.

This rearrangement joins TRBV7-3 to TRBJ2-1, with D unclear. CDR1 is SGHTA, CDR2 FQGTGA, per germline. V was shortened by 8 bases and J by 7 bases, with 18 bases between the two germline ends. This CDR3 has 14 residues. The CDR3 region has the DNA TGTGCCAGCTCAGCTGCCGGAGCCCCTAATGAGCAGTTCTTC. Protein sequence: CASSAAGAPNEQFF.

This clone was counted once. V gene TRBV19 combines with J gene TRBJ2-1, with D maybe TRBD2 (7 bases). This CDR3 has 15 amino acids. The V gene's germline CDR1 is LNHDA and CDR2 SQIVND (reference sequence). The V end was cut by 4 bases, the J end by 6 bases, with 16 bases between. The CDR3 here is CASSSAGGLSNEQFF. The CDR3 DNA sequence: TGTGCCAGTAGTAGCGCCGGGGGGCTTTCCAATGAGCAGTTCTTC.

Written as DNA, the CDR3 is TGTGCCAGCAGCTTAGGGGGAGGGAGGGGAGGGAATGAGCAGTTCTTC. Amino acids: CASSLGGGRGGNEQFF. This chain connects TRBV7-6 to TRBJ2-1; 7 bases line up with TRBD2. Losses at the gene ends were 1 base for V and 7 bases for J; bases not matched to a gene: 10. The CDR3 length is 16 residues. Germline CDR1 is SGHVS and CDR2 is FNYEAQ.

The chain employs TRBV5-1 and TRBJ2-4; no firm D call. From germline, CDR1 is SGHRS and CDR2 YFSETQ. With 4 bases removed from V and 9 bases from J, the gap between germline ends came to 8 bases. This CDR3 contains 11 residues. The CDR3 DNA reads TGCGCCAGCAGCACAAGTGGCATTCAGTACTTC. Translated: CASSTSGIQYF.

In DNA form, the CDR3 reads TGCGCCAGCAGCCAAGATCGGACAACCTCCACTAACTATGGCTACACCTTC. As protein: CASSQDRTTSTNYGYTF. The chain has TRBV4-3 and TRBJ1-2; D may be TRBD1 (5 bases). Germline V lookup: CDR1 LGHNA, CDR2 YSLEER. V was shortened by 0 bases and J by 0 bases, with 14 bases between the two germline ends. The CDR3 covers 17 residues.

The chain couples TRBV25-1 to TRBJ2-5; D might be TRBD2 (6 bases). V was cut by 8 bases and J by 7 bases, with 20 bases left in between. In germline, CDR1 is MGHDK, CDR2 SYGVNS. CDR3 length: 14 residues. Here the CDR3 DNA reads TGTGCCAGCGGGCGGGGCGGGATGGCAGGGACCCAGTACTTC. This gives the protein CASGRGGMAGTQYF.

V is TRBV9 and J is TRBJ2-3; 8 positions match TRBD2. Looked up from germline, CDR1 is SGDLS and CDR2 is YYNGEE. CDR3 length: 18 amino acids. The trim removed 6 bases at V and 2 bases at J, leaving 17 bases unmatched. The CDR3 here is CASTPIRGGAGVTDTQYF. The CDR3 coding sequence is TGTGCCAGCACTCCAATCAGAGGAGGAGCGGGGGTCACAGATACGCAGTATTTT.

The chain joins TRBV27 to TRBJ2-1; weak D call: TRBD1 (6 bases). Germline V gene data show CDR1 as MNHEY and CDR2 as SMNVEV (reference sequence). The CDR3 extends over 15 amino acids. Trimming cost V 4 bases and J 0 bases, with 10 bases left between them. DNA of the CDR3: TGTGCCAGCAGTTCCGGACAGAGCTCCTACAATGAGCAGTTCTTC. As protein: CASSSGQSSYNEQFF.

The chain is built from TRBV7-2 and TRBJ2-7; no reliable D call. Per the germline V gene, CDR1 is SGHTA and CDR2 is FQGNSA. The V end lost 3 bases, the J end lost 1 base, and 7 bases lay between the germline ends. The length of the CDR3 is 13 residues. CDR3 sequence: CASSFGGSYEQYF. The CDR3 DNA reads TGTGCCAGCAGCTTTGGCGGATCCTACGAGCAGTACTTC.

The chain recombines TRBV2 with TRBJ1-3, with 8 bases identical to TRBD1. Germline V gene data show CDR1 as SNHLY and CDR2 as FYNNEI. J was trimmed by 3 bases and V by 6 bases; bases with no gene match: 4. The CDR3 runs to 14 residues. The CDR3 sequence is CASRDRAGGNTIYF. The CDR3 nucleotides are TGTGCCAGCAGGGACAGGGCAGGTGGAAACACCATATATTTT.

The J gene is TRBJ2-3, the V gene TRBV19; D might be TRBD1 (5 bases). Germline V gene lookup returns CDR1 LNHDA and CDR2 SQIVND (reference sequence). The V gene lost 3 bases and the J gene lost 3 bases, with 10 bases spanning the gap. The CDR3 contains 14 residues. The CDR3 sequence: CASSIPRATDTQYF. The CDR3 coding sequence is TGTGCCAGTAGTATTCCCAGGGCGACAGATACGCAGTATTTT.

The gene calls are TRBV7-2 and TRBJ2-5; possibly TRBD1 for D (6 bases). Per germline, CDR1 SGHTA and CDR2 FQGNSA. V shed 5 bases and J shed 3 bases, with 25 bases lying between them. This CDR3 has 18 residues. The CDR3 region has the DNA TGTGCCAGCAGCCGATGGTGGTCTGGACAGAGGAGAGAAGAGACCCAGTACTTC. It codes for CASSRWWSGQRREETQYF.